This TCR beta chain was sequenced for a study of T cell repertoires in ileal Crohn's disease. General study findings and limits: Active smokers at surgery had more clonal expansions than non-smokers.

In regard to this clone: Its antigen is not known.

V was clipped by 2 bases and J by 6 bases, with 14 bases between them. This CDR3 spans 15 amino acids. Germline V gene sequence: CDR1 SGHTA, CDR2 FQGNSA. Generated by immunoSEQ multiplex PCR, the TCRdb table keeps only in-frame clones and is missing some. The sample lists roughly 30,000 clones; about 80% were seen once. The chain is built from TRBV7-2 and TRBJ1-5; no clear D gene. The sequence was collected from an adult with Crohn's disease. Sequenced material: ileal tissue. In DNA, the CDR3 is TGTGCCAGCAGCTTAAAGTGGGCGGGAGGTCAGCCCCAGCATTTT. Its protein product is CASSLKWAGGQPQHF. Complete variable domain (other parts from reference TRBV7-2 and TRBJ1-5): GAGVSQSPSNKVTEKGKDVELRCDPISGHTALYWYRQSLGQGLEFLIYFQGNSAPDKSGLPSDRFSAERTGGSVSTLTIQRTQQEDSAVYLCASSLKWAGGQPQHFGDGTRLSIL.